This TCR beta chain was documented in a study of CD8 T cells in ankylosing spondylitis. With 4 bases removed from V and 4 bases from J, the gap between germline ends came to 13 bases. The CDR3 has 15 amino acids. CDR1 and CDR2 (germline): MNHEY, SVGAGI. TCRdb ran MiXCR on the 5' RACE reads and lists one entry per CDR3 protein. The profile shows 700,000 or so distinct CDR3 sequences, 19% of them singletons. Regarding this clonotype: Antigen unknown.

Study-level points and caveats: A TCR beta motif of several highly homologous variants seemed to mark ankylosing spondylitis blood. Several of the motif variants were reported before in synovial fluid and blood from reactive arthritis.

The chain is built from TRBV6-5 and TRBJ1-4; no definite D call. The sequenced sample consisted of blood, either unsorted or a sorted T cell fraction (not recorded which). This sequence originates from a male donor with ankylosing spondylitis. The CDR3 loop reads CASSSPAMGNEKLFF. The CDR3 nucleotides are TGTGCCAGCAGTTCCCCGGCCATGGGTAATGAAAAACTGTTTTTT.